Presented here are 12 T cell receptor beta chains from one specimen sequenced in a study of T cell clonality in common variable immunodeficiency. The method was immunoSEQ multiplex PCR; TCRdb's version includes in-frame clones alone and lacks a portion of them. The sample has around 40,000 clones, none seen only once; the top ten hold around 2.1%. The sequencing sample was made of peripheral blood mononuclear cells. These receptors were taken from a person aged 18 to 70 in good health.

This clone was seen ten or more times. The CDR3 is cut off 3 residues early in the read; its end comes from the germline J gene. The chain couples TRBV4-2 to TRBJ2-5, with 10 bases aligning to TRBD2. J gave up 3 bases and V 5 bases, and 9 bases lay outside the gene matches. This CDR3 spans 16 amino acids. Germline CDR1 and CDR2: LGHNA and YNFKEQ. The CDR3 is CASSTSGGASEETQYF. CDR3 bases read: TGTGCCAGCAGCACAAGCGGGGGGGCCTCGGAAGAGACC.

The sample holds many counts of this clone. The read halts 3 residues ahead of the CDR3 end, with the missing end drawn from the germline J gene. V is TRBV20-1 and J is TRBJ2-1; 8 bases align to TRBD2. Germline values: CDR1 DFQATT, CDR2 SNEGSKA (reference sequence). This CDR3 contains 15 residues. The trim removed 1 base at V and 2 bases at J, leaving 4 bases unmatched. CDR3 bases read: TGCAGTGCTAGAGGCGGGAGGTCGCCCTACAATGAG. As protein: CSARGGRSPYNE. In full, the CDR3 is CSARGGRSPYNEQFF.

This clone has ten or more counts. CDR3 bases read: TGTGCCAGCAGTCAGATCTTCAGGACAGGGAATAGCTATGGC. Amino acids: CASSQIFRTGNSYG. The CDR3 in its entirety is CASSQIFRTGNSYGYTF. This chain links TRBV6-2 or TRBV6-3 with TRBJ1-2, with TRBD1 matching 8 bases. The read ends 3 residues shy of where the CDR3 ends; the end is completed using the germline J gene. The CDR3 runs to 17 residues. The V segment lost 5 bases and the J segment 4 bases; nucleotides outside the gene matches: 15. Germline lookup yields CDR1 MNHEY and CDR2 SVGEGT.

This clone has at least ten counts. The sequenced fragment ends 3 residues before the CDR3 boundary, so the rest is inferred from the germline J gene. V and J are TRBV5-1 and TRBJ2-2, with 7 bases that match TRBD2. Germline CDR1 SGHRS, CDR2 YFSETQ. The CDR3 has 15 amino acids. The junction had 3 bases not matched to a gene; V was cut back by 4 bases and J by 0 bases. The covered CDR3 bases are TGCGCCAGCAGCGTAGCGGGCGCGAACACCGGGGAG. Translated: CASSVAGANTGE. The CDR3 reads in full as CASSVAGANTGELFF. Together with reference TRBV5-1 and TRBJ2-2, the CDR3 gives the full variable domain: KAGVTQTPRYLIKTRGQQVTLSCSPISGHRSVSWYQQTPGQGLQFLFEYFSETQRNKGNFPGRFSGRQFSNSRSEMNVSTLELGDSALYLCASSVAGANTGELFFGEGSRLTVL.

In this sample, this clone turned up many times. The DNA ends 3 residues before the CDR3 does, and the rest of the CDR3 is filled in from the germline J gene. This rearrangement joins TRBV29-1 to TRBJ2-6; 11 bases align to TRBD1. The germline CDR1 and CDR2 sequences are SQVTM and ANQGSEA. Trimming at V came to 7 bases and at J to 2 bases, leaving 4 bases not matched to a gene. This CDR3 has 15 amino acids. The CDR3 bases that were read are TGCAGCGCCCGGGACAGGGGGGCTGGGGCCAACGTC. It codes for CSARDRGAGANV. The entire CDR3 reads CSARDRGAGANVLTF.

In its sample, this clone was seen many times. The read is 3 residues too short to cover the CDR3 end, so that end is filled in from the germline J gene. This chain joins TRBV9 and TRBJ2-3; TRBD1 matches at 7 bases. CDR3 size: 13 residues. The V and J ends lost 3 bases and 3 bases, in that order; junction bases with no gene match: 1. CDR1 and CDR2 (germline): SGDLS, YYNGEE. The DNA read from the CDR3 is TGTGCCAGCAGCGCACAGGGGACAGATACG. This codes for CASSAQGTDT. The whole CDR3 region reads CASSAQGTDTQYF.

This clone was recorded many times. The CDR3 goes on 3 residues after the read ends, and that part is filled in from the germline J gene. This chain joins TRBV20-1 and TRBJ2-1; D is unresolved. This CDR3 has 15 residues. The germline V gene encodes CDR1 DFQATT and CDR2 SNEGSKA (reference sequence). V was shortened by 0 bases and J by 9 bases, with 18 bases between the two germline ends. CDR3 DNA (partial): TGCAGTGCTAGAGATTTCGGGTCACTAAAGAGTGAG. Protein product: CSARDFGSLKSE. The full CDR3 reads CSARDFGSLKSEQFF.

This clone was seen repeatedly, ten times or more. Read coverage stops 3 residues before the CDR3 terminus; the germline J gene supplies the remainder. This chain links TRBV13 with TRBJ1-4; TRBD1 agrees at 9 bases. Germline V gene data show CDR1 as PRHDT and CDR2 as FYEKMQ (reference sequence). This CDR3 has 16 amino acids. V trimming: 5 bases; J trimming: 2 bases; junction bases outside the gene matches: 6. The CDR3 protein is CASSPGTGQTNEKLFF. The covered CDR3 bases are TGTGCCAGCAGCCCAGGGACAGGGCAGACTAATGAAAAA.

There are many counts of this clone. The CDR3 is cut off 3 residues early in the read; its end comes from the germline J gene. The V call is TRBV29-1, the J call TRBJ2-7, with D hard to call. This CDR3 region has 12 residues. V was trimmed by 6 bases and J by 3 bases, leaving 12 bases between them. Germline lookup yields CDR1 SQVTM and CDR2 ANQGSEA. This chain's CDR3 is CSVRLYGYEQYF. The DNA read from the CDR3 is TGCAGCGTCCGACTCTACGGCTACGAG.

This clone has a count of ten or more. Read coverage stops 3 residues before the CDR3 terminus; the germline J gene supplies the remainder. V usage is TRBV29-1 and J usage is TRBJ2-3, with 7 bases that match TRBD2. The germline gives CDR1 SQVTM, CDR2 ANQGSEA. V lost 3 bases, J lost 0 bases, and 6 bases stayed unmatched. CDR3 size: 15 residues. The sequenced CDR3 bases are TGCAGCGTTGATAGGACTAGAGACAGCACAGATACG. Its protein is CSVDRTRDSTDT. The CDR3, in full, reads CSVDRTRDSTDTQYF.

This clone was counted at least ten times. Read data end 3 residues before the CDR3 end; the end is taken from the germline J gene. The chain couples TRBV7-2 to TRBJ2-4; TRBD2 might be the D (5 bases). Per the germline V gene, CDR1 is SGHTA and CDR2 is FQGNSA. The CDR3 runs 12 residues. The ends were cut back, 5 bases at V and 7 bases at J, with 9 bases in the middle. CDR3 region: CASSRSGNIQYF. Incomplete CDR3 DNA: TGTGCCAGCAGCCGCAGCGGCAACATT.

This clone was recorded many times. The CDR3 goes on 3 residues after the read ends, and that part is filled in from the germline J gene. V gene TRBV12-3 or TRBV12-4 combines with J gene TRBJ2-1; tentative D call: TRBD1 (6 bases). The CDR3 contains 16 residues. V dropped 2 bases and J dropped 2 bases, with 13 bases sitting between them. The part of the CDR3 DNA that was read is TGTGCCAGCAGTTTAAGCGGCCAGGGGCCCTACAATGAG. Translation: CASSLSGQGPYNE. In full, the CDR3 is CASSLSGQGPYNEQFF.